This T cell receptor beta chain comes out of a study of T-cell memory formation after mild COVID-19. Study-wide points: Contracting clones from day 15 to 85 had balanced CD4/CD8; later expanders favoured CD4+. Memory cells collected pre-infection included some clones that later responded, suggesting cross-reactive memory joined.

Using its own MiXCR run on the 5' RACE reads, TCRdb lists one record per CDR3 protein. In the table there are a few hundred thousand distinct CDR3 sequences, around a fifth of which are singletons. CDR3 size: 13 residues. Germline CDR1 and CDR2: LGHDT and YNNKEL (reference sequence). The V and J ends lost 0 bases and 7 bases respectively, with 6 bases between them. This clonotype came up a few times. The antigen remains unidentified. This sequence was found in an adult woman who had mild COVID-19 (a few samples of this study predate the infection). Cell type and time point are not known. The chain employs TRBV3-1 and TRBJ2-2; D uncertain. Source material: PBMCs or a T cell subset sorted from them (not recorded which). The CDR3 spells CASSQEPSGELFF. In DNA form, the CDR3 reads TGTGCCAGCAGCCAAGAACCCAGCGGGGAGCTGTTTTTT.